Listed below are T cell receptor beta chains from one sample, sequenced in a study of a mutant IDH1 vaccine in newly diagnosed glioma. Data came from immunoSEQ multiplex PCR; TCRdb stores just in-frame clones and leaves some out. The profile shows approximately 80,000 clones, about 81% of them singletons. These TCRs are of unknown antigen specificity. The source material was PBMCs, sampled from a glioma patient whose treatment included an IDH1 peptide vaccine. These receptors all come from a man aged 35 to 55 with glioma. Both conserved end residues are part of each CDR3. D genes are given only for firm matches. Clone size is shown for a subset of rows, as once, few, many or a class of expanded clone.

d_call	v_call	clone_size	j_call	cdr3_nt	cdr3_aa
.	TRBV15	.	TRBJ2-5	TGTGCCACCAAAGACGGACTGGATCAAGAGACCCAGTACTTC	CATKDGLDQETQYF
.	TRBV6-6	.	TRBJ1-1	TGTGCCAGCAGTTACTCGACGGAACGCTACACTGAAGCTTTCTTT	CASSYSTERYTEAFF
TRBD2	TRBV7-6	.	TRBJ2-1	TGTGCCAGCAGCCCTAGCGTAGCGGGAGGGCCTATAAATGAGCAGTTCTTC	CASSPSVAGGPINEQFF
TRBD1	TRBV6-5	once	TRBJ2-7	TGTGCCAGCAGCCCACAGGGGACCTTCTCCTACGAGCAGTACTTC	CASSPQGTFSYEQYF
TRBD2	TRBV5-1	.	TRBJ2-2	TGCGCCAGCAGCCGCCAACTAGCGGGAGGCACCGGGGAGCTGTTTTTT	CASSRQLAGGTGELFF
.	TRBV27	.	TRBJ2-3	TGTGCCAGCAGACCAGGTGGCGGGACGCCCCACCGCACAGATACGCAGTATTTT	CASRPGGGTPHRTDTQYF
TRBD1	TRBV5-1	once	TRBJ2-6	TGCGCCAGCAGCTTGGGGGGACAGCTTACTGGGGCCAACGTCCTGACTTTC	CASSLGGQLTGANVLTF
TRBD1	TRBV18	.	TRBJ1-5	TGTGCCAGCTCACCACCCGGGACAGGGAGACAGCCCCAGCATTTT	CASSPPGTGRQPQHF
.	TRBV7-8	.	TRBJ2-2	TGTGCCAGCAGCTTAGATGTGTGGGTTGGGCCCGGGGAGCTGTTTTTT	CASSLDVWVGPGELFF
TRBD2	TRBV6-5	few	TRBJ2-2	TGTGCCAGCAGTTACCTTACTAGCGGGAGGCCCGGGGAGCTGTTTTTT	CASSYLTSGRPGELFF
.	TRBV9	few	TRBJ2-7	TGTGCCAGCAGCGCCGGGACCTTTGGGGAGCAGTACTTC	CASSAGTFGEQYF
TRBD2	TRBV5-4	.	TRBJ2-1	TGTGCCAGCAGCTTAGCGGGAGTCCTGGGGAATGAGCAGTTCTTC	CASSLAGVLGNEQFF
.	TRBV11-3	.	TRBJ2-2	TGTGCCAGCAGCTTGGAAAACACCGGGGAGCTGTTTTTT	CASSLENTGELFF
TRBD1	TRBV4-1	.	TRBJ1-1	TGCGCCAGCAGCCAAGACAGGGGGGAAGCTTTCTTT	CASSQDRGEAFF
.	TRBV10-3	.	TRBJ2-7	TGTGCCATCAAGGGGACGGACCACTCCTACGAGCAGTACTTC	CAIKGTDHSYEQYF
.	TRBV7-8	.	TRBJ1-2	TGTGCCAGCAGCTCGGGGAGGGCAGATAACTATGGCTACACCTTC	CASSSGRADNYGYTF
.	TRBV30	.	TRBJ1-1	TGTGCCTGGGCCCAGGGGCTGAGCACTGAAGCTTTCTTT	CAWAQGLSTEAFF
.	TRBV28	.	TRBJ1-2	TGTGCCAGCAGTTTCACGGATGGCTACACCTTC	CASSFTDGYTF
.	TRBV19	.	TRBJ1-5	TGTGCCAGTAGTGCCGGGGCAGGGCATCAGCCCCAGCATTTT	CASSAGAGHQPQHF
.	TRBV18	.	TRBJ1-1	TGTGCCAGCTCACCAATGTTACAGGGGAACACTGAAGCTTTCTTT	CASSPMLQGNTEAFF
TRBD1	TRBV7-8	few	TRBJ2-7	TGTGCCAGCAGCTTAGCGGGGGACAGGGGTTACGAGCAGTACTTC	CASSLAGDRGYEQYF
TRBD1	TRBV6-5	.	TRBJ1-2	TGTGCCAGCAGCCTTCGACAGGGAACGCATGGCTACACCTTC	CASSLRQGTHGYTF
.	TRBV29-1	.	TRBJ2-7	TGCAGCGTTCGGGGGCCACCTGGACCGGCCTACGAGCAGTACTTC	CSVRGPPGPAYEQYF
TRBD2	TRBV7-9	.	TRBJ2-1	TGTGCCAGCAGCTCCGGACTAGCGGGAGGGCCTTACAATGAGCAGTTCTTC	CASSSGLAGGPYNEQFF
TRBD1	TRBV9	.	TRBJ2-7	TGTGCCAGCACCCCCGGACAGGGCTCCTACGAGCAGTACTTC	CASTPGQGSYEQYF
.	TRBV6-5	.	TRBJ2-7	TGTGCCAGCAGCTTAGGATACGAGCAGTACTTC	CASSLGYEQYF
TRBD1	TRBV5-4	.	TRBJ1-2	TGTGCCAGCAGCTTGGAGTTCGGAGGGGGCGATCATGGCTACACCTTC	CASSLEFGGGDHGYTF
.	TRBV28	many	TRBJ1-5	TGTGCCAGCAGTTCGATTGGCAGGGGATTCAATCAGCCCCAGCATTTT	CASSSIGRGFNQPQHF
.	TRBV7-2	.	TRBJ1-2	TGTGCCAGCAGCTTAGATACCCAAGTAGGCTACACCTTC	CASSLDTQVGYTF
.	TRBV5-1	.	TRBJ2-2	TGCGCCAGCAGCCCCGACGGGGAGCTGTTTTTT	CASSPDGELFF
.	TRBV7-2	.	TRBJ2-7	TGTGCCAGCACATTAACCGGAACCGGGGCCCACGAGCAGTACTTC	CASTLTGTGAHEQYF
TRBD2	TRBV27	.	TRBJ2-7	TGTGCCAGCAGTAGTATACTAGCGGGACCAGCCTACGAGCAGTACTTC	CASSSILAGPAYEQYF
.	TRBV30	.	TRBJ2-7	TGTGCCTGGAGTGGACAGGTCGCCTACGAGCAGTACTTC	CAWSGQVAYEQYF
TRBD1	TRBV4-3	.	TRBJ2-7	TGCGCCAGCAGCCAAGTCGAGGGACAGGGGTACGAGCAGTACTTC	CASSQVEGQGYEQYF
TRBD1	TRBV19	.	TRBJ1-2	TGTGCCAGTAGCCCCACCGGGACAGGGAGTAACTATGGCTACACCTTC	CASSPTGTGSNYGYTF
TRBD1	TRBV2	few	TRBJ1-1	TGTGCCAGCAGCCCAACAGGGGAGAACACTGAAGCTTTCTTT	CASSPTGENTEAFF
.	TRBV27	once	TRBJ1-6	TGTGCCAGCAGTTTCGGTTCACCCCTCCACTTT	CASSFGSPLHF
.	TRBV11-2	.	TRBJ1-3	TGTGCCAGCAGCTTAGGTTCAGTAGGAAACACCATATATTTT	CASSLGSVGNTIYF
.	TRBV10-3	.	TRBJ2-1	TGTGCCATCAGGGAGAGCTTAGCGGTGGAACACAATGAGCAGTTCTTC	CAIRESLAVEHNEQFF
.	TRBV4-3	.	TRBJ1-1	TGCGCCAGCAGCCTAGGGTTGAACACTGAAGCTTTCTTT	CASSLGLNTEAFF
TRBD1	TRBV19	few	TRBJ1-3	TGTGCCAGCCAAGGACAGGTTGGAAACACCATATATTTT	CASQGQVGNTIYF
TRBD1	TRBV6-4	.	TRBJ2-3	TGTGCCAGCAGTGTGACAGGGGTGGCAGATACGCAGTATTTT	CASSVTGVADTQYF
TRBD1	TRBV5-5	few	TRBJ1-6	TGTGCCAGCAGCTTCTCAAAAGGACAGGGGTACGATTCACCCCTCCACTTT	CASSFSKGQGYDSPLHF
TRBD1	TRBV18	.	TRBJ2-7	TGTGCCAGCTCACCAGGACAGGTTGGTGCCGAGCAGTACTTC	CASSPGQVGAEQYF
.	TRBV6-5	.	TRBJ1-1	TGTGCCAGCAGCCGCTATGACCCGAACACTGAAGCTTTCTTT	CASSRYDPNTEAFF
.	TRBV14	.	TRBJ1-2	TGTGCCAGCAGCCAAGAAAAGCAAGTTCGAGGGGCGAGGAGCTACACCTTC	CASSQEKQVRGARSYTF
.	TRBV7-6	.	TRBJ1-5	TGTGCCAGCAGCTTAGATACGTTACAGCCCCAGCATTTT	CASSLDTLQPQHF